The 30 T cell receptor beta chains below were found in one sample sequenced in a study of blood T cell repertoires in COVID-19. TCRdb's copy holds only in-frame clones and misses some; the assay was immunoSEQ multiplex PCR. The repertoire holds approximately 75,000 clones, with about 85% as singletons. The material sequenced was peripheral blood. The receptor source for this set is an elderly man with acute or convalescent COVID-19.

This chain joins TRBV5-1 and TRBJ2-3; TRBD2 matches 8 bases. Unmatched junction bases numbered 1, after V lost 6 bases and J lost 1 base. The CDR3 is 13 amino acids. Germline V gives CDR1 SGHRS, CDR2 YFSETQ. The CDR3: CASTLAGTDTQYF. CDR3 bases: TGCGCCAGCACACTAGCGGGCACAGATACGCAGTATTTT.

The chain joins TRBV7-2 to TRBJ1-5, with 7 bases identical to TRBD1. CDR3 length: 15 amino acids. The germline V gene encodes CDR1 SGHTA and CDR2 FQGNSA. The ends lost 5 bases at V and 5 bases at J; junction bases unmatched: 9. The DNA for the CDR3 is TGTGCCAGCAGCCCCCGGGACAGCCCTTATCAGCCCCAGCATTTT. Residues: CASSPRDSPYQPQHF. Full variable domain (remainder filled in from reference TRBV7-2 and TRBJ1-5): GAGVSQSPSNKVTEKGKDVELRCDPISGHTALYWYRQSLGQGLEFLIYFQGNSAPDKSGLPSDRFSAERTGGSVSTLTIQRTQQEDSAVYLCASSPRDSPYQPQHFGDGTRLSIL.

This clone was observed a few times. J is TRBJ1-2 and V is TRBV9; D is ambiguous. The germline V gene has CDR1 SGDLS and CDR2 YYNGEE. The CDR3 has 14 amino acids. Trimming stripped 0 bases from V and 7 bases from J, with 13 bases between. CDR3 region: CASSVEIGRGGYTF. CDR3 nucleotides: TGTGCCAGCAGCGTAGAGATAGGACGGGGTGGCTACACCTTC. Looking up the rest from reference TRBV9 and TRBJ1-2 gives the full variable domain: DSGVTQTPKHLITATGQRVTLRCSPRSGDLSVYWYQQSLDQGLQFLIQYYNGEERAKGNILERFSAQQFPDLHSELNLSSLELGDSALYFCASSVEIGRGGYTFGSGTRLTVV.

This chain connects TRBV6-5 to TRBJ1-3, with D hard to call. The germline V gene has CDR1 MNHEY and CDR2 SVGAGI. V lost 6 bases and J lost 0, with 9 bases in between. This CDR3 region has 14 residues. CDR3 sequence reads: CASSHTSSGNTIYF. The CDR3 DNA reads TGTGCCAGCAGCCACACGTCCTCTGGAAACACCATATATTTT.

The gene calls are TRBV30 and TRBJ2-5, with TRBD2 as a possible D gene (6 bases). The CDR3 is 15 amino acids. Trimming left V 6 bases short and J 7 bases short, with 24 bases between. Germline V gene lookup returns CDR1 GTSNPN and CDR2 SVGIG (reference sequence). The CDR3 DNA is TGTGCCTGTGCCGCGCCTTCGACTAGTCCGAGGACCCAGTACTTC. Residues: CACAAPSTSPRTQYF.

The CDR3 here is CSVEGATDYTF. Written as DNA, the CDR3 is TGCAGCGTTGAGGGGGCGACTGACTACACCTTC. This chain uses TRBV29-1 with TRBJ1-2, with a weak D call TRBD1 (6 bases). The CDR3 covers 11 residues. V lost 3 bases, J lost 10 bases, and 12 bases lay in between. Germline values: CDR1 SQVTM, CDR2 ANQGSEA. The full variable domain, its missing parts supplied by reference TRBV29-1 and TRBJ1-2, is SAVISQKPSRDICQRGTSLTIQCQVDSQVTMMFWYRQQPGQSLTLIATANQGSEATYESGFVIDKFPISRPNLTFSTLTVSNMSPEDSSIYLCSVEGATDYTFGSGTRLTVV.

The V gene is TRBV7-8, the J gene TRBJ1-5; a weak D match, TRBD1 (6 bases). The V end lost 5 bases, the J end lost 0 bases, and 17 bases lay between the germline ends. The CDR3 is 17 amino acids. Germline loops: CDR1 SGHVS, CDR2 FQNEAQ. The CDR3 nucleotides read TGTGCCAGCAGCCCCCACGGCAGGGGCGATAGCAATCAGCCCCAGCATTTT. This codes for CASSPHGRGDSNQPQHF.

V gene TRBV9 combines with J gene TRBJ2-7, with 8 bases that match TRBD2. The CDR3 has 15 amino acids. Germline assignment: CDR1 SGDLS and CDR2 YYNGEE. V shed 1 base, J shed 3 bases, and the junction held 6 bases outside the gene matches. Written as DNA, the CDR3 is TGTGCCAGCAGCGTAATAGCGGGAACAAGCTACGAGCAGTACTTC. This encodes CASSVIAGTSYEQYF.

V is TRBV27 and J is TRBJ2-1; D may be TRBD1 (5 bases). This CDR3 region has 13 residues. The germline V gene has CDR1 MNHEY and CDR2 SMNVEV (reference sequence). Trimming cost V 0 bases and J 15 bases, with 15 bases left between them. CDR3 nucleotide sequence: TGTGCCAGCAGTTTATCAGTCAGGGTGTTCCTGTTCTTC. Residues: CASSLSVRVFLFF.

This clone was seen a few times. The CDR3 reads CAYDRVADTGELFF. The CDR3 DNA is TGTGCCTATGACAGGGTAGCCGACACCGGGGAGCTGTTTTTT. The chain joins TRBV28 to TRBJ2-2, with TRBD1 matching over 7 bases. CDR3 length: 14 residues. Germline V lookup: CDR1 MDHEN, CDR2 SYDVKM. J was trimmed by 3 bases and V by 11 bases; bases with no gene match: 9.

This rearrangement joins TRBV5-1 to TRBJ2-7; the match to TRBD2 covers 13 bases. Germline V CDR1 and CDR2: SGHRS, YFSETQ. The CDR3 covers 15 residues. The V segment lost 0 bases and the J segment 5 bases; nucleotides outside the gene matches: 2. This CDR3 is CASSLGTSGSNEQYF. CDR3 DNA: TGCGCCAGCAGCTTGGGGACTAGCGGGAGCAACGAGCAGTACTTC. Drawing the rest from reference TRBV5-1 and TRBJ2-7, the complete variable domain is KAGVTQTPRYLIKTRGQQVTLSCSPISGHRSVSWYQQTPGQGLQFLFEYFSETQRNKGNFPGRFSGRQFSNSRSEMNVSTLELGDSALYLCASSLGTSGSNEQYFGPGTRLTVT.

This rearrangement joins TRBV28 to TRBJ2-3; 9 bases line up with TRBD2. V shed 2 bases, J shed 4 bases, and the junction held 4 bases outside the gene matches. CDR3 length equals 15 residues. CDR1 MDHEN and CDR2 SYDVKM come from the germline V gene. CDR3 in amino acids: CASSLLAGIPDTQYF. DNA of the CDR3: TGTGCCAGCAGTTTACTAGCGGGAATCCCAGATACGCAGTATTTT.

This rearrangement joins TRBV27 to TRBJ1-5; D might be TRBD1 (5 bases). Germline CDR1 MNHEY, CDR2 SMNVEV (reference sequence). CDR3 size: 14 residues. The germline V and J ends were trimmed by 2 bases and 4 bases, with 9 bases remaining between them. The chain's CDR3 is CASSLRSGNQPQHF. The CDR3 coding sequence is TGTGCCAGCAGTTTAAGGTCAGGGAATCAGCCCCAGCATTTT.

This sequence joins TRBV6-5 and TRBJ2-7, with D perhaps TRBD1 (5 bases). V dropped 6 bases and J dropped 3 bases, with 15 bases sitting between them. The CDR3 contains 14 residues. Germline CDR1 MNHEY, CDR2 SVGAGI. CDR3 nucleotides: TGTGCCAGCAGCTCGGACACAGGAAGCTACGAGCAGTACTTC. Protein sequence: CASSSDTGSYEQYF.

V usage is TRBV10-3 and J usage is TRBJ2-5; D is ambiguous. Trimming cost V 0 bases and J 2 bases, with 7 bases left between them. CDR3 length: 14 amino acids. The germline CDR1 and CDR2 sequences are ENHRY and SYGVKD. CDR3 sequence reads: CAISESRVQETQYF. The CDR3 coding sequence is TGTGCCATCAGTGAGTCGAGAGTACAAGAGACCCAGTACTTC.

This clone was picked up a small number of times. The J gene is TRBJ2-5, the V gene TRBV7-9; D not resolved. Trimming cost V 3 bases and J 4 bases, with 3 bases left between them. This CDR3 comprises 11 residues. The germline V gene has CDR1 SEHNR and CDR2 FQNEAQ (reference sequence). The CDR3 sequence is CASSFRETQYF. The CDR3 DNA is TGTGCCAGCAGCTTCCGAGAGACCCAGTACTTC.

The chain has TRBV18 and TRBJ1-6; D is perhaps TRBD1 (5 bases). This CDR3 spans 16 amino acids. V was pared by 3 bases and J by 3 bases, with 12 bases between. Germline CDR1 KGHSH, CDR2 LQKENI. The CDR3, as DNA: TGTGCCAGCTCACCCTCCCGACAGAGCTATAATTCACCCCTCCACTTT. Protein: CASSPSRQSYNSPLHF.

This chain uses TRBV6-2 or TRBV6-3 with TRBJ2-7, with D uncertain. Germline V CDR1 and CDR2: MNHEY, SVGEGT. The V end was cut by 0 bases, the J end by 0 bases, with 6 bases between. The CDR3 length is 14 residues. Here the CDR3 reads CASSYSGRSYEQYF. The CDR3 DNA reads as TGTGCCAGCAGTTACTCGGGCCGCTCCTACGAGCAGTACTTC.

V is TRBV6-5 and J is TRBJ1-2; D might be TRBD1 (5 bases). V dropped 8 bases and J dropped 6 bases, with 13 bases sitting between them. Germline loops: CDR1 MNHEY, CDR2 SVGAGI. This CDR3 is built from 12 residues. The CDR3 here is CASGARVDGYTF. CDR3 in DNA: TGTGCCAGCGGGGCCAGGGTGGATGGCTACACCTTC.

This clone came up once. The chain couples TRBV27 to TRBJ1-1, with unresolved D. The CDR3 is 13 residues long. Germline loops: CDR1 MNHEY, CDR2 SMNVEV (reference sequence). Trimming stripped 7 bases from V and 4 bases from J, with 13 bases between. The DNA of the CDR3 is TGTGCCAGCATCGAAAGTTCAGGCACTGAAGCTTTCTTT. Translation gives CASIESSGTEAFF.

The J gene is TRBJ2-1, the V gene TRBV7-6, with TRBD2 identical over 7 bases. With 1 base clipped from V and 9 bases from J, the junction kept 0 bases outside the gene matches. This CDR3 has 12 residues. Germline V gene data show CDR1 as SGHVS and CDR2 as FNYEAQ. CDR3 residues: CASSLVAGEQFF. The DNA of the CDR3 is TGTGCCAGCAGCTTAGTAGCGGGTGAGCAGTTCTTC.

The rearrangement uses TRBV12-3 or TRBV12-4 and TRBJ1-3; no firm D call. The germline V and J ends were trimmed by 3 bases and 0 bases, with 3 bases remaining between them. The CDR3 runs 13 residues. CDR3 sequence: CASSLASGNTIYF. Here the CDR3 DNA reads TGTGCCAGCAGTTTGGCCTCTGGAAACACCATATATTTT.

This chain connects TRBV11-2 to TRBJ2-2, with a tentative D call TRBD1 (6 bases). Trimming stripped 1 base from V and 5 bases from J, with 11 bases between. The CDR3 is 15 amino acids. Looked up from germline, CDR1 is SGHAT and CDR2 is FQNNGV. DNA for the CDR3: TGTGCCAGCAGCTTAGGGACAGCGCAGACCGGGGAGCTGTTTTTT. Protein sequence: CASSLGTAQTGELFF.

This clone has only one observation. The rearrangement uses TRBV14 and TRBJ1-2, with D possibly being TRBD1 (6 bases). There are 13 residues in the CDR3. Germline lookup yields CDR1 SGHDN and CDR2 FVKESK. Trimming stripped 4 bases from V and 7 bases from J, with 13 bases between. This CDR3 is CASSRAGAFGYTF. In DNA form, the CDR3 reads TGTGCCAGCAGCCGGGCAGGGGCTTTTGGCTACACCTTC.

The CDR3 DNA is TGTGCCAGCTCACCACGTGGACAGGACGATTCACCCCTCCACTTT. Translation: CASSPRGQDDSPLHF. This sequence joins TRBV18 and TRBJ1-6; 7 nucleotides align to TRBD1. V lost 1 base to trimming and J lost 8 bases; unmatched junction nucleotides: 5. Germline V lookup: CDR1 KGHSH, CDR2 LQKENI. This CDR3 has 15 amino acids.

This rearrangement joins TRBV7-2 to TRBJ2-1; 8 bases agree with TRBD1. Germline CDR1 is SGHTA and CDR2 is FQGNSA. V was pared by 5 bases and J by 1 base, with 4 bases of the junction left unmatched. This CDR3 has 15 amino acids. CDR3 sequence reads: CASSAGQGSYNEQFF. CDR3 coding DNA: TGTGCCAGCAGCGCCGGACAGGGATCCTACAATGAGCAGTTCTTC.

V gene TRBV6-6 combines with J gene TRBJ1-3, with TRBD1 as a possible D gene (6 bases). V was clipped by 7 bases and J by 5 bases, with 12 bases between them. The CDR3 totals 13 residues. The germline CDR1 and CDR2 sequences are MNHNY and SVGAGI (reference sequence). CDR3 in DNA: TGTGCCAGCAACCGGGACAATCGAAACACCATATATTTT. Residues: CASNRDNRNTIYF.

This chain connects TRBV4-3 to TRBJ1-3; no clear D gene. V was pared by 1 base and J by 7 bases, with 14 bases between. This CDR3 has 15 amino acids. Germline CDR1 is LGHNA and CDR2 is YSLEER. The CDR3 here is CASSQVEPGRNTIYF. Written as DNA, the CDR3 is TGCGCCAGCAGCCAAGTGGAACCGGGGAGGAACACCATATATTTT.

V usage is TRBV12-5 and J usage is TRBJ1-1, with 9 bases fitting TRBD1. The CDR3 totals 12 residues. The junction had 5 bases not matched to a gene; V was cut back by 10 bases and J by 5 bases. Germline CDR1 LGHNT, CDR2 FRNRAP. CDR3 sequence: CATDRGFTEAFF. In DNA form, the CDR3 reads TGTGCTACTGACAGGGGGTTTACTGAAGCTTTCTTT.

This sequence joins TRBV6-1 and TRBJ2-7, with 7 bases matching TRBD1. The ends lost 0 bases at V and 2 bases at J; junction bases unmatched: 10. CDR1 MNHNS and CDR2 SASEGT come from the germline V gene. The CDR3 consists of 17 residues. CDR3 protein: CASSEALPGQGAYEQYF. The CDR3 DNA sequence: TGTGCCAGCAGTGAAGCGCTTCCGGGCCAGGGGGCCTACGAGCAGTACTTC.